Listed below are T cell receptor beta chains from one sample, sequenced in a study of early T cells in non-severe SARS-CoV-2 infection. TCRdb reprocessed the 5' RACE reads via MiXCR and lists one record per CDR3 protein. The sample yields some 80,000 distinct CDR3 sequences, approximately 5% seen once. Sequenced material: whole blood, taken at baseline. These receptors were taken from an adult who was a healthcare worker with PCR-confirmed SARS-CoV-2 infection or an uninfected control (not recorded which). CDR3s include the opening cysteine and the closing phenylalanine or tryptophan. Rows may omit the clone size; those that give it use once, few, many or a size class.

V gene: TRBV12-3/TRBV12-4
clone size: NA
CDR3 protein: CASSPGTGTYEQYF

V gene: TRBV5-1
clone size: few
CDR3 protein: CASSLARPSTDTQYF

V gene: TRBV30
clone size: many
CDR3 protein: CAWSYALRATDTQYF

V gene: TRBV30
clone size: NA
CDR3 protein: CAWNRQTEAFF

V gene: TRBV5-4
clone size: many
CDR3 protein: CASSLGTERNQPQHF

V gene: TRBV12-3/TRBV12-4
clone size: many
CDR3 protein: CASSSRLAGRLSNTGELFF

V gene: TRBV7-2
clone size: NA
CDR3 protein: CASSLFSTDTQYF

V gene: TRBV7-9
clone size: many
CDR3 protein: CASSYPGTEYEQYF

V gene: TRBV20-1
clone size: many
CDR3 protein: CSARDLQQVGYTF

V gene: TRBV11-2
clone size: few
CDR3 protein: CASTQQQETQYF

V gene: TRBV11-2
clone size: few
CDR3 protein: CASSLDVTPRGDTQYF

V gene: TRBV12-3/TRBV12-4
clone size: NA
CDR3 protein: CASSLEAAKNTGELFF

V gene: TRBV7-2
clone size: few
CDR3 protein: CASSLGGIQPQHF